One and the same sample provided the 27 T cell receptor beta chains below, sequenced in a study of Ad26.COV2.S vaccination and SARS-CoV-2 variants (dated by TCRdb to the early 2020s). The sample's time point label, decoded: individuals recovered from natural SARS-CoV-2 infection. Receptor amplification or capture employed the immunoSEQ multiplex PCR assay. TCRdb holds this immuneACCESS table with in-frame rearrangements only. Some clones are missing; in checked studies, unresolved V genes explain under half, and the rest has no known cause. This sample gives 150,000 to 200,000 clones in total; about 83% of them show up just once. The ten largest clonotypes hold 4.5% to 7.5% of the sample. Sample: peripheral blood, taken after recovery from COVID-19. Source of these receptors: a human donor who had recovered from COVID-19.

The chain combines TRBV28 with TRBJ2-1, with D maybe TRBD2 (6 bases). The germline V gene encodes CDR1 MDHEN and CDR2 SYDVKM. The V and J ends lost 2 bases and 6 bases respectively, with 17 bases between them. The CDR3 totals 16 residues. CDR3 sequence (DNA): TGTGCCAGCAGTTTACCTACGGTAGCGGTAAGCAATGAGCAGTTCTTC. Its protein is CASSLPTVAVSNEQFF.

V gene TRBV28 combines with J gene TRBJ1-1; D ambiguous. Trimming cost V 2 bases and J 11 bases, with 9 bases left between them. The CDR3 extends over 11 amino acids. The germline gives CDR1 MDHEN, CDR2 SYDVKM. CDR3 protein: CASSLENRAFF. CDR3 nucleotides: TGTGCCAGCAGTTTAGAAAATAGGGCTTTCTTT.

The rearrangement joins TRBV3-1 (or the pseudogene TRBV3-2) to TRBJ2-7; D not certain. CDR1 LGHDT and CDR2 YNNKEL come from the germline V gene (reference sequence). The V end lost 3 bases, the J end lost 2 bases, and 17 bases lay between the germline ends. The CDR3 contains 16 residues. CDR3 sequence (DNA): TGTGCCAGCAGCCATCTCCTCACCCGGGCCCCCTACGAGCAGTACTTC. Translation gives CASSHLLTRAPYEQYF.

The chain is built from TRBV30 and TRBJ2-7, with D tentatively TRBD2 (5 bases). Germline V gene lookup returns CDR1 GTSNPN and CDR2 SVGIG (reference sequence). CDR3 length equals 14 residues. Deletions cut 4 bases from V and 1 base from J, with 14 bases between. The CDR3 coding sequence is TGTGCCTGGACCCGAGGAGGACTTTCCTACGAGCAGTACTTC. It specifies CAWTRGGLSYEQYF.

The genes are TRBV6-6 and TRBJ2-1, with TRBD2 matching 7 bases. The CDR3 runs to 15 residues. Germline CDR1 MNHNY, CDR2 SVGAGI (reference sequence). V gave up 5 bases and J gave up 10 bases; unmatched junction bases: 14. DNA for the CDR3: TGTGCCAGCAGTGACGTACGAGCGGGAACCCTCGAGCAGTTCTTC. This translates into CASSDVRAGTLEQFF.

This chain connects TRBV27 to TRBJ1-4; TRBD1 might be the D (6 bases). The CDR3 is 13 residues long. V lost 7 bases and J lost 8, with 14 bases in between. Germline lookup yields CDR1 MNHEY and CDR2 SMNVEV (reference sequence). CDR3 in amino acids: CASKVQGKEKLFF. CDR3 in DNA: TGTGCCAGCAAGGTTCAGGGGAAGGAAAAACTGTTTTTT. The full variable domain, its missing parts supplied by reference TRBV27 and TRBJ1-4, is EAQVTQNPRYLITVTGKKLTVTCSQNMNHEYMSWYRQDPGLGLRQIYYSMNVEVTDKGDVPEGYKVSRKEKRNFPLILESPSPNQTSLYFCASKVQGKEKLFFGSGTQLSVL.

J is TRBJ2-7 and V is TRBV21-1; the table's D call TRBD2 went unverified against the DNA. TRBV21-1 is assigned pseudogene status. This CDR3 has 15 residues. The CDR3 DNA sequence: TGTGCCAGCAGCAAAGCTAGCGGGGTGAGGAACGAGCAGTACTTC. This encodes CASSKASGVRNEQYF.

V usage is TRBV21-1 and J usage is TRBJ2-1. TRBV21-1 is annotated as a pseudogene. The CDR3 length is 13 residues. CDR3: CASSKWGYNEQFF. The CDR3 region has the DNA TGTGCCAGCAGCAAATGGGGCTACAATGAGCAGTTCTTC.

V and J are TRBV5-1 and TRBJ2-3; D is undetermined. This CDR3 comprises 15 residues. Germline CDR1 is SGHRS and CDR2 is YFSETQ. Trimming removed 0 bases from V and 3 bases from J, with 11 bases in between. In DNA, the CDR3 is TGCGCCAGCAGCTTGGAGCCCGGACCGACAGATACGCAGTATTTT. Its protein is CASSLEPGPTDTQYF.

This rearrangement joins TRBV6-5 to TRBJ1-6; D is unclear. With 6 bases removed from V and 10 bases from J, the gap between germline ends came to 19 bases. The CDR3 runs 15 residues. Germline V gene lookup returns CDR1 MNHEY and CDR2 SVGAGI. The CDR3: CASSRYRALNSPLHF. The CDR3 nucleotides read TGTGCCAGCAGCCGCTACCGGGCGTTGAACTCACCCCTCCACTTT.

The chain uses TRBV7-2 and TRBJ2-5, with D tentatively TRBD1 or TRBD2 (5 bases each). CDR3 length: 13 amino acids. V was clipped by 5 bases and J by 5 bases, with 12 bases between them. Germline V CDR1 and CDR2: SGHTA, FQGNSA. The CDR3 coding sequence is TGTGCCAGCAGCCCCGGCAGGGAGGAGACCCAGTACTTC. This encodes CASSPGREETQYF.

The chain employs TRBV28 and TRBJ2-5; possibly TRBD2 for D (6 bases). V lost 3 bases, J lost 6 bases, and 23 bases lay in between. CDR1 and CDR2 (germline): MDHEN, SYDVKM. This CDR3 spans 17 amino acids. The CDR3 DNA is TGTGCCAGCAGTTTGTCCGCCACCGGGAGCCTAAGAAAGACCCAGTACTTC. Amino acids: CASSLSATGSLRKTQYF.

The rearrangement links TRBV11-2 to TRBJ2-3; 10 bases match TRBD2. Germline assignment: CDR1 SGHAT and CDR2 FQNNGV. There are 16 residues in the CDR3. With 5 bases clipped from V and 2 bases from J, the junction kept 7 bases outside the gene matches. The DNA of the CDR3 is TGTGCCAGCAGCGGATTAGCGGGGGGTCTCACAGATACGCAGTATTTT. Amino acid sequence: CASSGLAGGLTDTQYF.

This clone occurred once. This chain joins TRBV10-1 and TRBJ2-2; 11 positions agree with TRBD2. The CDR3 has 15 residues. The germline V gene encodes CDR1 WNHNN and CDR2 SYGVQD (reference sequence). J was trimmed by 4 bases and V by 3 bases; bases with no gene match: 1. CDR3: CASSDGLAGTGELFF. The CDR3, as DNA: TGCGCCAGCAGTGATGGACTAGCGGGCACCGGGGAGCTGTTTTTT.

V usage is TRBV10-3 and J usage is TRBJ2-3; no clear D gene. The CDR3 is 16 amino acids. V dropped 0 bases and J dropped 1 base, with 11 bases sitting between them. The germline V gene encodes CDR1 ENHRY and CDR2 SYGVKD. CDR3 sequence reads: CAISESKVAGTDTQYF. The CDR3, as DNA: TGTGCCATCAGTGAGTCGAAGGTAGCAGGCACAGATACGCAGTATTTT.

This clone has a single count. The chain uses TRBV29-1 and TRBJ2-2, with TRBD2 matching over 7 bases. CDR1 and CDR2 (germline): SQVTM, ANQGSEA. The trim removed 6 bases at V and 2 bases at J, leaving 6 bases unmatched. This CDR3 region has 14 residues. CDR3 nucleotide sequence: TGCAGCGTCGGGACTAAGATAAACACCGGGGAGCTGTTTTTT. As protein: CSVGTKINTGELFF.

In regard to this clone: The junction departs from germline at one end; a sequencing error may be responsible. The genes are TRBV20-1 and TRBJ2-5; the match to TRBD1 covers 9 bases. Germline values: CDR1 DFQATT, CDR2 SNEGSKA (reference sequence). This CDR3 has 11 amino acids. CDR3 bases: TGCAGTGCTAGGCATCCGGGACAGGGCCACTTC. Its translation is CSARHPGQGHF.

The chain couples TRBV18 to TRBJ1-2; D gene ambiguous. The CDR3 runs to 13 residues. Germline V lookup: CDR1 KGHSH, CDR2 LQKENI. Trimming removed 3 bases from V and 10 bases from J, with 15 bases in between. The CDR3 reads CASSPSSGYVYTF. The DNA of the CDR3 is TGTGCCAGCTCACCTTCCTCGGGTTACGTCTACACCTTC.

The chain recombines TRBV10-1 with TRBJ2-3, with unresolved D. The CDR3 sequence is 17 residues long. Germline V gene lookup returns CDR1 WNHNN and CDR2 SYGVQD (reference sequence). V was pared by 3 bases and J by 0 bases, with 16 bases between. The CDR3, as DNA: TGCGCCAGCAGTGACTTCCTATACCGGGTAAGCACAGATACGCAGTATTTT. This sequence encodes CASSDFLYRVSTDTQYF.

The chain uses TRBV2 and TRBJ2-7, with D hard to call. The CDR3 consists of 14 residues. Trimming shortened V by 3 bases and J by 1 base, and 10 bases separated the two germline ends. Per germline, CDR1 SNHLY and CDR2 FYNNEI. This CDR3 reads CASSDEGPSYEQYF. In DNA, the CDR3 is TGTGCCAGCAGTGATGAAGGACCTTCCTACGAGCAGTACTTC.

The rearrangement links TRBV7-6 to TRBJ2-7; D gene ambiguous. Germline CDR1 is SGHVS and CDR2 is FNYEAQ. This CDR3 is built from 11 residues. V dropped 5 bases and J dropped 0 bases, with 2 bases sitting between them. This CDR3 reads CASSPSYEQYF. The CDR3 bases are TGTGCCAGCAGCCCCTCCTACGAGCAGTACTTC.

J is TRBJ2-3 and V is TRBV9; 8 bases agree with TRBD2. Germline CDR1 is SGDLS and CDR2 is YYNGEE. Trimming took 0 bases from V and 2 from J; bases not matched to a gene: 5. CDR3 length equals 16 residues. The CDR3 DNA follows: TGTGCCAGCAGCGTAGCGGGGGGGCGACTCACAGATACGCAGTATTTT. Translating it yields CASSVAGGRLTDTQYF. The whole variable domain, filled in from reference TRBV9 and TRBJ2-3, reads DSGVTQTPKHLITATGQRVTLRCSPRSGDLSVYWYQQSLDQGLQFLIQYYNGEERAKGNILERFSAQQFPDLHSELNLSSLELGDSALYFCASSVAGGRLTDTQYFGPGTRLTVL.

The rearrangement uses TRBV7-7 and TRBJ2-2, with TRBD2 matching over 7 bases. The germline gives CDR1 SSHAT, CDR2 FNYEAQ (reference sequence). V was pared by 6 bases and J by 7 bases, with 8 bases of the junction left unmatched. CDR3 length: 14 amino acids. CDR3 nucleotide sequence: TGTGCCAGCAGTCCCACTAGCGTCGGCGGGGAGCTGTTTTTT. Translation gives CASSPTSVGGELFF.

The V and J genes are TRBV3-1 (or the pseudogene TRBV3-2) and TRBJ2-2; D may be TRBD2 (6 bases). The CDR3 is 16 residues long. Trimming cost V 3 bases and J 7 bases, with 18 bases left between them. From germline, CDR1 is LGHDT and CDR2 YNNKEL (reference sequence). CDR3 region: CASSHTPGVEIGELFF. The CDR3 DNA reads as TGTGCCAGCAGCCACACCCCGGGAGTAGAGATCGGGGAGCTGTTTTTT.

The V call is TRBV27, the J call TRBJ2-7; 8 bases line up with TRBD2. Germline CDR1 and CDR2: MNHEY and SMNVEV (reference sequence). The CDR3 has 14 amino acids. The junction had 6 bases not matched to a gene; V was cut back by 7 bases and J by 1 base. For the CDR3, the DNA is TGTGCCAGCAAACCCGGGACTAGTTCCTACGAGCAGTACTTC. It codes for CASKPGTSSYEQYF.

The rearrangement joins TRBV5-4 to TRBJ2-5, with D possibly matching TRBD2 (8 bases). CDR1 and CDR2 (germline): SGHNT, YYREEE (reference sequence). There are 17 residues in the CDR3. V gave up 3 bases and J gave up 4 bases, with 22 bases separating them. CDR3 region: CASSSVPGGGPGETQYF. For the CDR3, the DNA is TGTGCCAGCAGCTCCGTCCCGGGAGGGGGCCCCGGAGAGACCCAGTACTTC.

The rearrangement joins TRBV7-2 to TRBJ1-5; unclear D gene. The CDR3 is 14 residues long. V gave up 2 bases and J gave up 1 base, with 6 bases separating them. CDR1 and CDR2 from the germline V gene are SGHTA and FQGNSA. CDR3 DNA sequence: TGTGCCAGCAGCTTAAGGCAGAGCAATCAGCCCCAGCATTTT. It translates to CASSLRQSNQPQHF.